Below are 17 T cell receptor beta chains sequenced from a single sample in a study of technical replicates of blood from a handful of donors. Assay: immunoSEQ multiplex PCR; the TCRdb copy retains only in-frame clones and omits some. The profile covers about 82,000 clones, with 85% to 95% appearing a single time and around 0.3% taken by the ten largest. The sample was T cells isolated from PBMCs. These receptors were collected from a human donor in good health.

This clone came up a few times. The chain combines TRBV5-5 with TRBJ2-4; maybe TRBD1 (5 bases). V was pared by 4 bases and J by 6 bases, with 8 bases between. This CDR3 region has 12 residues. Germline CDR1 and CDR2: SGHKS and YYEKEE (reference sequence). The CDR3 loop reads CASSRTRNIQYF. Here the CDR3 DNA reads TGTGCCAGCAGCCGGACACGAAACATTCAGTACTTC.

The V and J genes are TRBV30 and TRBJ2-5, with TRBD2 matching over 10 bases. From germline, CDR1 is GTSNPN and CDR2 SVGIG (reference sequence). The CDR3 length is 14 residues. J was trimmed by 3 bases and V by 0 bases; bases with no gene match: 1. CDR3 DNA: TGTGCCTGGAGTGTTGGACTAGCGGAAGAGACCCAGTACTTC. Protein product: CAWSVGLAEETQYF.

The chain recombines TRBV11-3 with TRBJ1-6, with unresolved D. Deletions cut 0 bases from V and 8 bases from J, with 8 bases between. This CDR3 comprises 14 residues. Looked up from germline, CDR1 is SGHNT and CDR2 is YENEEA. The CDR3 DNA reads as TGTGCCAGCAGCTTAGATGGCTTCTATTCACCCCTCCACTTT. Translation gives CASSLDGFYSPLHF.

The gene calls are TRBV7-8 and TRBJ2-3; TRBD2 might be the D (5 bases). V lost 1 base to trimming and J lost 2 bases, with 13 bases between them. Germline V lookup: CDR1 SGHVS, CDR2 FQNEAQ. The CDR3 loop spans 16 amino acids. CDR3 sequence reads: CASSLDRGPPTDTQYF. Written as DNA, the CDR3 is TGTGCCAGCAGCTTAGATCGCGGGCCCCCCACAGATACGCAGTATTTT.

In DNA form, the CDR3 reads TGTGCCAGTAGTATGATGGGAGTAAACCTACCTAACACCGGGGAGCTGTTTTTT. Translating it yields CASSMMGVNLPNTGELFF. This sequence joins TRBV19 and TRBJ2-2, with D possibly TRBD2 on 5 matching bases. The germline V gene encodes CDR1 LNHDA and CDR2 SQIVND (reference sequence). V lost 3 bases to trimming and J lost 2 bases, with 19 bases between them. The CDR3 loop spans 18 amino acids.

This chain joins TRBV14 and TRBJ1-4; tentatively, D is TRBD1 (5 bases). The CDR3 is 14 residues long. In germline, CDR1 is SGHDN, CDR2 FVKESK. Between the trimmed V and J ends, which lost 6 bases and 5 bases, there was a span of 13 bases. The CDR3 sequence is CASRAGWGNEKLFF. CDR3 sequence (DNA): TGTGCCAGCAGAGCGGGTTGGGGGAATGAAAAACTGTTTTTT.

V is TRBV4-1 and J is TRBJ1-5; TRBD1 might be the D (6 bases). The germline gives CDR1 MGHRA, CDR2 YSYEKL. V was trimmed by 8 bases and J by 1 base, leaving 15 bases between them. The CDR3 is 15 residues long. CDR3 sequence: CASSNRVLSNQPQHF. CDR3 DNA sequence: TGCGCCAGCTCGAACAGGGTTTTAAGCAATCAGCCCCAGCATTTT.

The CDR3 protein is CASSRPPGYEQYF. CDR3 in DNA: TGTGCCAGCAGCCGGCCCCCGGGCTACGAGCAGTACTTC. This sequence joins TRBV7-9 and TRBJ2-7; D gene uncertain. V shed 5 bases and J shed 3 bases, with 11 bases lying between them. The CDR3 sequence is 13 residues long. The germline V gene has CDR1 SEHNR and CDR2 FQNEAQ (reference sequence).

The chain carries TRBV5-1 and TRBJ2-7; D might be TRBD1 (5 bases). V gave up 3 bases and J gave up 5 bases, with 9 bases separating them. Germline V gene sequence: CDR1 SGHRS, CDR2 YFSETQ. CDR3 length: 12 residues. CDR3: CASSWGFNEQYF. In nucleotides, the CDR3 is TGCGCCAGCAGCTGGGGCTTTAACGAGCAGTACTTC. Using reference TRBV5-1 and TRBJ2-7 for the parts outside the CDR3, the full variable domain is KAGVTQTPRYLIKTRGQQVTLSCSPISGHRSVSWYQQTPGQGLQFLFEYFSETQRNKGNFPGRFSGRQFSNSRSEMNVSTLELGDSALYLCASSWGFNEQYFGPGTRLTVT.

The chain carries TRBV5-1 and TRBJ2-3; a possible D gene is TRBD2 (5 bases). The CDR3 totals 15 residues. From germline, CDR1 is SGHRS and CDR2 YFSETQ. Deletions cut 0 bases from V and 4 bases from J, with 12 bases between. The CDR3 DNA is TGCGCCAGCAGCTTGGGATTCGGGGAACCAGATACGCAGTATTTT. It is translated as CASSLGFGEPDTQYF. The full variable domain, with the rest looked up from reference TRBV5-1 and TRBJ2-3, is KAGVTQTPRYLIKTRGQQVTLSCSPISGHRSVSWYQQTPGQGLQFLFEYFSETQRNKGNFPGRFSGRQFSNSRSEMNVSTLELGDSALYLCASSLGFGEPDTQYFGPGTRLTVL.

V and J are TRBV9 and TRBJ2-7; weak D call: TRBD2 (6 bases). The ends were cut back, 3 bases at V and 2 bases at J, with 21 bases in the middle. This CDR3 has 17 residues. Germline-derived CDR1 and CDR2 are SGDLS and YYNGEE. The CDR3: CASSGGVSGGNTYEQYF. In DNA form, the CDR3 reads TGTGCCAGCAGCGGGGGGGTGTCGGGTGGCAACACCTACGAGCAGTACTTC.

The chain has TRBV10-3 and TRBJ2-3, with 9 bases identical to TRBD2. The germline V gene has CDR1 ENHRY and CDR2 SYGVKD. CDR3 size: 15 residues. J lost 2 bases, V lost 10 bases, and 10 bases had no gene match. In DNA form, the CDR3 reads TGTGCCACTAGGGGGCTAGCGGGATTCACAGATACGCAGTATTTT. Translating it yields CATRGLAGFTDTQYF.

The rearrangement uses TRBV2 and TRBJ1-4, with D unclear. The CDR3 is made up of 13 amino acids. In germline, CDR1 is SNHLY, CDR2 FYNNEI. V lost 4 bases to trimming and J lost 7 bases, with 10 bases between them. Written as DNA, the CDR3 is TGTGCCAGCAGTGGAGACCGAGGTGAAAAACTGTTTTTT. Encoded protein: CASSGDRGEKLFF.

The rearrangement uses TRBV19 and TRBJ2-3; 8 positions agree with TRBD2. J was trimmed by 5 bases and V by 2 bases; bases with no gene match: 0. The germline CDR1 and CDR2 sequences are LNHDA and SQIVND (reference sequence). The CDR3 runs to 13 residues. The CDR3 DNA reads as TGTGCCAGTAGTATAACTAGCGGAGATACGCAGTATTTT. It codes for CASSITSGDTQYF.

The rearrangement joins TRBV4-1 to TRBJ2-4; 8 bases are a match to TRBD1. The CDR3 runs 19 residues. The germline CDR1 and CDR2 sequences are MGHRA and YSYEKL. J gave up 0 bases and V 4 bases, and 14 bases lay outside the gene matches. The CDR3, as DNA: TGCGCCAGCAGCCCGGGACAGGCTCTGAGGAGACTAGCCAAAAACATTCAGTACTTC. Its protein is CASSPGQALRRLAKNIQYF.

The V and J genes are TRBV11-2 and TRBJ2-7; tentative D call: TRBD1 (5 bases). V was cut by 2 bases and J by 2 bases, with 10 bases left in between. Germline V lookup: CDR1 SGHAT, CDR2 FQNNGV. This CDR3 spans 14 amino acids. CDR3 loop: CASSLTGGPYEQYF. CDR3 coding DNA: TGTGCCAGCAGCTTAACAGGTGGCCCCTACGAGCAGTACTTC.

The chain uses TRBV15 and TRBJ2-1, with 13 positions matching TRBD2. The length of the CDR3 is 16 residues. The J segment lost 7 bases and the V segment lost 1 base, leaving 4 bases of the junction unmatched. Germline V gene data show CDR1 as LNHNV and CDR2 as YYDKDF (reference sequence). This CDR3 reads CATSRGTSGGGNEQFF. The CDR3 region has the DNA TGTGCCACCAGCAGAGGGACTAGCGGGGGAGGAAATGAGCAGTTCTTC.